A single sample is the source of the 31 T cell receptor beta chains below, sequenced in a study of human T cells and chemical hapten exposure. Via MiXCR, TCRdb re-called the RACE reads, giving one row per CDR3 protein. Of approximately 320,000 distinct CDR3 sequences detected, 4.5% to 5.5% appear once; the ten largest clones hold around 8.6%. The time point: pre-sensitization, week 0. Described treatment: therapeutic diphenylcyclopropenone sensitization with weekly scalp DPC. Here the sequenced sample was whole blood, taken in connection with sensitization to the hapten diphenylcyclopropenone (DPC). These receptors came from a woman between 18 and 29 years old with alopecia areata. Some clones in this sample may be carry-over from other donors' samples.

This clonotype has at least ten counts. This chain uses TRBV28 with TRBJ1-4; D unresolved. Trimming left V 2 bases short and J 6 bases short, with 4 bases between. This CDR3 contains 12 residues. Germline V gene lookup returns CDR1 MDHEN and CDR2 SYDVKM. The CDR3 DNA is TGTGCCAGCAGTTTACTAGATGAAAAACTGTTTTTT. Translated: CASSLLDEKLFF.

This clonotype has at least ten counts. In DNA form, the CDR3 reads TGTGCCAGCAGCACGGACAGGGGGAAGGCAGATACGCAGTATTTT. Residues: CASSTDRGKADTQYF. The chain joins TRBV9 to TRBJ2-3, with 10 nucleotides matching TRBD1. Germline V gene sequence: CDR1 SGDLS, CDR2 YYNGEE. After removal of 4 bases from V and 4 bases from J, the junction contained 6 bases not matched to a gene. The CDR3 consists of 15 residues.

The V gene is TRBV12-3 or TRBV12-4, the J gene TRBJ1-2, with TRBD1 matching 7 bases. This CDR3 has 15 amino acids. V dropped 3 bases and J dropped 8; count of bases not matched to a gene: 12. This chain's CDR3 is CASSFGSGGPLGYTF. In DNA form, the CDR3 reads TGTGCCAGCAGTTTCGGGTCAGGGGGACCTCTAGGCTACACCTTC.

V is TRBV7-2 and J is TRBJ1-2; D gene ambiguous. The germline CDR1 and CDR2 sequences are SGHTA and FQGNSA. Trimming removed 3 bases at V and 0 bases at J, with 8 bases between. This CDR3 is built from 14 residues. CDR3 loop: CASSLIRTNYGYTF. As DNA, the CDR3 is TGTGCCAGCAGCTTGATTAGAACTAACTATGGCTACACCTTC.

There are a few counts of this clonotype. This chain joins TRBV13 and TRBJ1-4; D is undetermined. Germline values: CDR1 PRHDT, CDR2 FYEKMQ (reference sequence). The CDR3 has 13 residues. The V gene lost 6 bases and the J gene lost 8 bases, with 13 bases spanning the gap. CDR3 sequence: CASSPATEEKLFF. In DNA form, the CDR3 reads TGTGCCAGCAGTCCCGCGACGGAAGAAAAACTGTTTTTT. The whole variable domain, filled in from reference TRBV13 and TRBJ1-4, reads AAGVIQSPRHLIKEKRETATLKCYPIPRHDTVYWYQQGPGQDPQFLISFYEKMQSDKGSIPDRFSAQQFSDYHSELNMSSLELGDSALYFCASSPATEEKLFFGSGTQLSVL.

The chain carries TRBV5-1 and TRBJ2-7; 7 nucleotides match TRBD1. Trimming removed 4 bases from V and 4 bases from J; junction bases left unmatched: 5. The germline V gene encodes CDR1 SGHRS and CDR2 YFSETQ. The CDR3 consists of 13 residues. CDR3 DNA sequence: TGCGCCAGCAGCACGGACAGGAATTACGAGCAGTACTTC. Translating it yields CASSTDRNYEQYF.

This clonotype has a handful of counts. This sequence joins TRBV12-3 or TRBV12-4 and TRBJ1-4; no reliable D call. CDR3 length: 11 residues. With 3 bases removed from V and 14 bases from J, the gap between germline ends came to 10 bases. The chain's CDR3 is CASSLGSRLFF. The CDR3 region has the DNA TGTGCCAGCAGTTTGGGGTCCCGGCTGTTTTTT.

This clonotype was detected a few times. The CDR3 loop reads CASSITGLLYGYTF. The CDR3, as DNA: TGTGCCAGCAGTATTACAGGGCTCCTCTATGGCTACACCTTC. V gene TRBV6-1 combines with J gene TRBJ1-2, with D possibly matching TRBD1 (6 bases). The CDR3 is 14 amino acids. Germline V gene sequence: CDR1 MNHNS, CDR2 SASEGT. V gave up 5 bases and J gave up 4 bases, with 14 bases separating them.

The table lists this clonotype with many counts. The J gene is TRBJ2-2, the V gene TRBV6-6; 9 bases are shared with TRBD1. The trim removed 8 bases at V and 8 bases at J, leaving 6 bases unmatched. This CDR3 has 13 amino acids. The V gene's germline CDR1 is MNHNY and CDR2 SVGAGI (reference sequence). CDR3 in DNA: TGTGCCAGCCTACAGGGGGCCGCGGGGGAGCTGTTTTTT. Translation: CASLQGAAGELFF.

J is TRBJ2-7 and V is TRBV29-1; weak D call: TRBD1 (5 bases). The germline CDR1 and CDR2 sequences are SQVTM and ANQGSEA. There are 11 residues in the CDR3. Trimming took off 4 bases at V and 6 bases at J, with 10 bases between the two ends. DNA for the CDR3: TGCAGCGTTGGTTCAGGGCTCGAGCAGTACTTC. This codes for CSVGSGLEQYF.

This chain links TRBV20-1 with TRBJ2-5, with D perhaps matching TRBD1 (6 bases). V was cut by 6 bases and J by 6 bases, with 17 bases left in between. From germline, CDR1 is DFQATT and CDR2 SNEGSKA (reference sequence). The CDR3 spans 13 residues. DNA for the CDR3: TGCAGTGCGCTAGAGGGGGACACACAGACCCAGTACTTC. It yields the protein CSALEGDTQTQYF.

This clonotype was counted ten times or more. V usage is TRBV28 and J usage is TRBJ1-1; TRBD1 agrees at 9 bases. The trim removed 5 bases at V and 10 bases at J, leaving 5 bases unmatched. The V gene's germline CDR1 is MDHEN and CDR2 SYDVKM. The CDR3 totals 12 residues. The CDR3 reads CASSETGGLAFF. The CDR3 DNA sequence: TGTGCCAGCAGTGAGACAGGGGGGCTAGCTTTCTTT.

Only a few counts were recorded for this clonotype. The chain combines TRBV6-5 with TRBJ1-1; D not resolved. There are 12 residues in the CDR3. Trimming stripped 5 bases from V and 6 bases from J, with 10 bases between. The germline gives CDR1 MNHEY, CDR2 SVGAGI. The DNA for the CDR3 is TGTGCCAGCAGTCCGGGGTGGCCTGAAGCTTTCTTT. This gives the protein CASSPGWPEAFF.

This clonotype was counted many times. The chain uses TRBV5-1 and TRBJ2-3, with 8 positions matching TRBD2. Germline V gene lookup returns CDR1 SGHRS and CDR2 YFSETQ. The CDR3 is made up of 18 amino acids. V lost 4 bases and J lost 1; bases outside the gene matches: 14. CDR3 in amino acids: CASSGGITSGSGTDTQYF. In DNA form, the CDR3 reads TGCGCCAGCAGCGGTGGAATCACTAGCGGTTCGGGCACAGATACGCAGTATTTT.

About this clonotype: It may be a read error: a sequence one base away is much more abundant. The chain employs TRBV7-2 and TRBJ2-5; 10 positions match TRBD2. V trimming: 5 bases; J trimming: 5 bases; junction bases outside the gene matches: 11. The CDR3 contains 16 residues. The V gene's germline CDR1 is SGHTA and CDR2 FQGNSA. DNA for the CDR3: TGTGCCAGCAGCCACTCGTCTAGCGGGGGTGCTGAGACCCAGTACTTC. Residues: CASSHSSSGGAETQYF. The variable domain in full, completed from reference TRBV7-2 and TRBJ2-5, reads GAGVSQSPSNKVTEKGKDVELRCDPISGHTALYWYRQSLGQGLEFLIYFQGNSAPDKSGLPSDRFSAERTGGSVSTLTIQRTQQEDSAVYLCASSHSSSGGAETQYFGPGTRLLVL.

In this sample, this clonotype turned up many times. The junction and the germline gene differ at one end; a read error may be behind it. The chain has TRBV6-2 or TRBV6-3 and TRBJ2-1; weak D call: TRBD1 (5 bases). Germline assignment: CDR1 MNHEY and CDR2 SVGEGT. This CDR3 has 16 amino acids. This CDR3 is CASSYYRLNTYNEQFF. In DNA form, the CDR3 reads TGTGCCAGCAGCTACTACAGGCTGAACACCTACAATGAGCAGTTCTTC.

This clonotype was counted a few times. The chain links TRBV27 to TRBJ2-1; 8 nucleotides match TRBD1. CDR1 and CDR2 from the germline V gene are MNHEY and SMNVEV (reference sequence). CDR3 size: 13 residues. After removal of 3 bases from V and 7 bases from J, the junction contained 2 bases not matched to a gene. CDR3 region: CASSLGQVNEQFF. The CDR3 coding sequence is TGTGCCAGCAGTTTGGGACAGGTAAATGAGCAGTTCTTC.

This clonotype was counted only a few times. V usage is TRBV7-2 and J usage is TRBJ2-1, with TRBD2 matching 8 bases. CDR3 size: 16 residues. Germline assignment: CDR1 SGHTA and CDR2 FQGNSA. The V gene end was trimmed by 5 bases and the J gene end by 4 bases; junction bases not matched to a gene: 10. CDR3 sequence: CASSPDTSGFYNEQFF. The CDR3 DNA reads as TGTGCCAGCAGCCCCGATACTAGCGGATTTTACAATGAGCAGTTCTTC.

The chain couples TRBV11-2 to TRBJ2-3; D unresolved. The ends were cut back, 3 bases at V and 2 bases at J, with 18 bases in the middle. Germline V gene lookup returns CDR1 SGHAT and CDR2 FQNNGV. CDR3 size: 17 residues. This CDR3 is CASSFGLPGTSTDTQYF. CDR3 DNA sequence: TGTGCCAGCAGCTTCGGGCTGCCGGGTACCTCCACAGATACGCAGTATTTT.

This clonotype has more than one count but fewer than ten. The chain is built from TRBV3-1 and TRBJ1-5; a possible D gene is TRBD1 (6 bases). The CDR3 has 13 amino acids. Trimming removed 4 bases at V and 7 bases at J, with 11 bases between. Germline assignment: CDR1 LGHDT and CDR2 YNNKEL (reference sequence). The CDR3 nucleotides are TGTGCCAGCAGCCCAGAAGGGGGGCAGCCCCAGCATTTT. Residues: CASSPEGGQPQHF.

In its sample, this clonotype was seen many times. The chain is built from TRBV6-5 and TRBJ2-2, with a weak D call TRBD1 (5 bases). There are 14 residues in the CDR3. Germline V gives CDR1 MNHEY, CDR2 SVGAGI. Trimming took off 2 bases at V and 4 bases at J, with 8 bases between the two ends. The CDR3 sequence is CASSYIGVTGELFF. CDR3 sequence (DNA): TGTGCCAGCAGTTACATAGGGGTCACCGGGGAGCTGTTTTTT.

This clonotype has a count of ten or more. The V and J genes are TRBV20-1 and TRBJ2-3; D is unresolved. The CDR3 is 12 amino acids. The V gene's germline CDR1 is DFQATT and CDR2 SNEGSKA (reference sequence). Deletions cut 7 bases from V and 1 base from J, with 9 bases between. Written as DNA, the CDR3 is TGCAGTGTAGTTTGGGGCACAGATACGCAGTATTTT. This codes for CSVVWGTDTQYF.

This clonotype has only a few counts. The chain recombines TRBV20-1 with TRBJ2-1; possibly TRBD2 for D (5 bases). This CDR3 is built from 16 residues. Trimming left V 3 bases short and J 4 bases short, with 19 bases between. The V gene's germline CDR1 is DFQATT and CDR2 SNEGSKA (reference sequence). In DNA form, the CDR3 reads TGCAGTGCTAGGAGGGATAGATTGGTCGGGTACAATGAGCAGTTCTTC. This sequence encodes CSARRDRLVGYNEQFF.

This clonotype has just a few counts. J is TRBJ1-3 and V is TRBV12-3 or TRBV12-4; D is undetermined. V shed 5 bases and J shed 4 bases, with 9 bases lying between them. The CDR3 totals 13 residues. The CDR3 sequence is CASSVSEGNTIYF. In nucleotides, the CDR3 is TGTGCCAGCAGTGTTTCCGAGGGAAACACCATATATTTT.

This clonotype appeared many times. The CDR3: CASSPGQGATIGYTF. CDR3 coding DNA: TGTGCCAGCAGCCCCGGACAGGGGGCCACTATTGGCTACACCTTC. This chain connects TRBV5-6 to TRBJ1-2; 11 positions match TRBD1. Per germline, CDR1 SGHDT and CDR2 YYEEEE. Trimming cost V 4 bases and J 7 bases; bases outside gene matches: 9. The CDR3 has 15 residues.

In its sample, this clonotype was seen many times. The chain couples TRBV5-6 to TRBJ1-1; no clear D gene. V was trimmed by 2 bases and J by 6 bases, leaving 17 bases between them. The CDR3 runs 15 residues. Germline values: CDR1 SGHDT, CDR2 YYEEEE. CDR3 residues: CASSFTSYNGAEAFF. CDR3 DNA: TGTGCCAGCAGCTTTACGAGTTATAACGGGGCTGAAGCTTTCTTT.

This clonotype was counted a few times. This CDR3 is CSVENSAIRNEQFF. CDR3 nucleotide sequence: TGCAGCGTTGAAAATTCGGCCATCCGCAATGAGCAGTTCTTC. This chain links TRBV29-1 with TRBJ2-1; the D is unclear. Per the germline V gene, CDR1 is SQVTM and CDR2 is ANQGSEA. This CDR3 is 14 amino acids long. V lost 2 bases to trimming and J lost 6 bases, with 14 bases between them.

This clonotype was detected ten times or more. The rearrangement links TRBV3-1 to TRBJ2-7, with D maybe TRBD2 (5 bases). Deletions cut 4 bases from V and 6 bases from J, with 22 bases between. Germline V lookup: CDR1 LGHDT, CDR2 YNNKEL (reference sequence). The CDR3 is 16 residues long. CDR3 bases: TGTGCCAGCAGCCCCAGCGGCCCAGGCTATCCCACCGAGCAGTACTTC. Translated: CASSPSGPGYPTEQYF.

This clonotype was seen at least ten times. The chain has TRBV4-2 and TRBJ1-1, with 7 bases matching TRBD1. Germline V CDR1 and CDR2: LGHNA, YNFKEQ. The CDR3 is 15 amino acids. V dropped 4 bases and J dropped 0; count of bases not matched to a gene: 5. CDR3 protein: CASSPLQGMNTEAFF. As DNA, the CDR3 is TGTGCCAGCAGCCCACTACAGGGGATGAACACTGAAGCTTTCTTT.

The CDR3 loop reads CASSFIPFGQANTGYTF. CDR3 sequence (DNA): TGCGCCAGCAGCTTTATCCCGTTCGGACAGGCCAATACGGGCTACACCTTC. The chain is built from TRBV5-1 and TRBJ1-2; TRBD1 matches 7 bases. The CDR3 spans 17 residues. The V gene end was trimmed by 2 bases and the J gene end by 8 bases; junction bases not matched to a gene: 18. CDR1 is SGHRS and CDR2 is YFSETQ in the germline V gene. The complete variable domain, with remaining parts taken from reference TRBV5-1 and TRBJ1-2, reads KAGVTQTPRYLIKTRGQQVTLSCSPISGHRSVSWYQQTPGQGLQFLFEYFSETQRNKGNFPGRFSGRQFSNSRSEMNVSTLELGDSALYLCASSFIPFGQANTGYTFGSGTRLTVV.

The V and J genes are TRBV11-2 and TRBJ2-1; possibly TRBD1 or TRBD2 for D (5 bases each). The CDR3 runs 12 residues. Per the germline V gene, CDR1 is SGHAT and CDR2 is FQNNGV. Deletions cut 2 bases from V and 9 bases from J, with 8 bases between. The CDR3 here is CASSLMGTEQFF. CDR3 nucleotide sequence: TGTGCCAGCAGCTTAATGGGGACTGAGCAGTTCTTC. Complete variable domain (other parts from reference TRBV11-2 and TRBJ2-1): EAGVAQSPRYKIIEKRQSVAFWCNPISGHATLYWYQQILGQGPKLLIQFQNNGVVDDSQLPKDRFSAERLKGVDSTLKIQPAKLEDSAVYLCASSLMGTEQFFGPGTRLTVL.